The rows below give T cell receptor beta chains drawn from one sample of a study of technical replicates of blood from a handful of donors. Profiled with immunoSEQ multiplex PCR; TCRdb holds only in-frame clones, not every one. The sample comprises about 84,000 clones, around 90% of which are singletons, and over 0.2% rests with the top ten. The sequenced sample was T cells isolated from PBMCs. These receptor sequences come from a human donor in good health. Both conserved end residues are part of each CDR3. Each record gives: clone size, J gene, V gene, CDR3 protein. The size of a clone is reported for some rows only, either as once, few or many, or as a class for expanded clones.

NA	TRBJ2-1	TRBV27	CASSLASGTSGYNEQFF
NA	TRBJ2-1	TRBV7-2	CARALAGGLNEQFF
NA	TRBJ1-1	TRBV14	CASRPSGGNTEAFF
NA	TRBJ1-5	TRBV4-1	CASSQDGYGNQPQHF
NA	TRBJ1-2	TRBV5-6	CASSLLQGAGYGYTF
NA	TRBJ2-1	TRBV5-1	CASSSRTSGVSNEQFF
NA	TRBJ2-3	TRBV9	CASSVDRGDTQYF
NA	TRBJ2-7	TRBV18	CASSPGEGAYEQYF
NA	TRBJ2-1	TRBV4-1	CASSQSSGGAQSWFF
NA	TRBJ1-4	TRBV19	CASRKGATNEKLFF
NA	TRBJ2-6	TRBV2	CASSEGGQANSGANVLTF
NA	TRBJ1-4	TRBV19	CASSGTATNEKLFF
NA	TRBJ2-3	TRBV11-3	CASSLFTLVSGGTDTQYF
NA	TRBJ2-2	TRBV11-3	CASSLRGQFSGELFF
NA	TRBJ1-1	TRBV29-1	CSVDAFGQAMNTEAFF
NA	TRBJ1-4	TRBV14	CASSQSFFATNEKLFF
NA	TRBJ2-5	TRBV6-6	CASAGQGALETQYF
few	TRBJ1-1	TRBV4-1	CASTKGTVNTEAFF
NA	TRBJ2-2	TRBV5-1	CASSFGTRTGELFF
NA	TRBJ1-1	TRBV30	CAWTILDWRGAEAFF
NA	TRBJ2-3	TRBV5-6	CASRGLAGGLTDTQYF
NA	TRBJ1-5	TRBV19	CASSIRRQGIGNQPQHF
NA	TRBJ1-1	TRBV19	CASSLILGVRSSEAFF
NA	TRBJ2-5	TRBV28	CASSLSGMNYQGTQYF
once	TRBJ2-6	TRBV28	CASRASGTGANVLTF
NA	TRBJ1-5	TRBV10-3	CAISGAGTPVDQPQHF
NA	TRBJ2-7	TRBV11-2	CASSLDLELMAADYEQYF
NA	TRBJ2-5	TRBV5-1	CASSLGGEETQYF
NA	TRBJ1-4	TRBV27	CASSLSGREKLFF
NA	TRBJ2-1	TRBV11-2	CASSLVKGSYNEQFF
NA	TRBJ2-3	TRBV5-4	CASSLESGSTDTQYF
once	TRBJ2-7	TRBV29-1	CSVHRGYEQYF
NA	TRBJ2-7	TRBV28	CASSLYAGGQYF
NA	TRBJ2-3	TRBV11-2	CASSLDRGTDTQYF
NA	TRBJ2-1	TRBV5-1	CASSSLSRGRYNEQFF
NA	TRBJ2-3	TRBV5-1	CASNLRGSDTQYF
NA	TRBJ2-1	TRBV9	CASSPRTGLVGDEQFF
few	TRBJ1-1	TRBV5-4	CASSLLGGPNTEAFF